The 9 T cell receptor beta chains listed next were all sequenced from one sample in a study of T cells in Graves' hyperthyroidism and ophthalmopathy. Amplified TCR beta CDR3 regions came from RNA transcripts. First-round RT-PCR of the TCR CDR3 relied on the HTBI primer set. One entry per CDR3 protein results from TCRdb running MiXCR on the multiplex PCR reads. The data show about 560,000 distinct CDR3 sequences, with roughly 14% seen just once and approximately 7.4% held by the top ten. Sequenced material: blood. Source of these receptors: a young woman with Graves' hyperthyroidism.

In its sample, this clonotype was seen a few times. This chain connects TRBV12-3 or TRBV12-4 to TRBJ1-3, with D possibly TRBD1 on 6 matching bases. There are 18 residues in the CDR3. V was shortened by 3 bases and J by 0 bases, with 18 bases between the two germline ends. The CDR3 DNA follows: TGTGCCAGCAGTTTTGTTAGCGGGACGGACAGCTCTGGAAACACCATATATTTT. This encodes CASSFVSGTDSSGNTIYF.

This clonotype was recorded many times. This chain joins TRBV30 and TRBJ1-1; D possibly corresponds to TRBD1 (6 bases). Between the trimmed V and J ends, which lost 2 bases and 8 bases, there was a span of 18 bases. Germline V gives CDR1 GTSNPN, CDR2 SVGIG (reference sequence). This CDR3 is built from 14 residues. CDR3 residues: CAWSTGHQSPEAFF. CDR3 DNA sequence: TGTGCCTGGAGTACGGGACACCAATCCCCCGAAGCTTTCTTT.

In its sample, this clonotype was seen a few times. The rearrangement links TRBV2 to TRBJ2-2; TRBD1 matches 7 bases. This CDR3 has 13 residues. The ends lost 3 bases at V and 5 bases at J; junction bases unmatched: 0. Germline CDR1 reads SNHLY; CDR2 reads FYNNEI. In DNA, the CDR3 is TGTGCCAGCAGTGAGACAGGGACCGGGGAGCTGTTTTTT. Protein: CASSETGTGELFF.

The chain combines TRBV20-1 with TRBJ2-4; 11 nucleotides align to TRBD2. The length of the CDR3 is 18 residues. CDR1 DFQATT and CDR2 SNEGSKA come from the germline V gene (reference sequence). V gave up 1 base and J gave up 0 bases; unmatched junction bases: 8. The CDR3 loop reads CSARGVAGGVLAKNIQYF. The CDR3 bases are TGCAGTGCTAGAGGAGTAGCGGGAGGGGTCTTAGCCAAAAACATTCAGTACTTC.

This clonotype was observed a handful of times. The chain employs TRBV2 and TRBJ1-6, with TRBD1 as a possible D gene (6 bases). Germline-derived CDR1 and CDR2 are SNHLY and FYNNEI. V was pared by 6 bases and J by 0 bases, with 9 bases between. The CDR3 runs to 15 residues. The CDR3 loop is CASRDSSSYNSPLHF. CDR3 in DNA: TGTGCCAGCAGGGACAGCAGCTCCTATAATTCACCCCTCCACTTT.

V is TRBV5-4 and J is TRBJ2-5; 8 positions agree with TRBD1. This CDR3 spans 15 amino acids. The J segment lost 4 bases and the V segment lost 4 bases, leaving 9 bases of the junction unmatched. CDR1 is SGHNT, CDR2 YYREEE, per germline (reference sequence). The CDR3 region has the DNA TGTGCCAGCAGCGGAAACAGGGGGTTTCGAGAGACCCAGTACTTC. Amino acid sequence: CASSGNRGFRETQYF.

This clonotype was seen ten or more times. The V and J genes are TRBV30 and TRBJ1-1, with TRBD1 as a possible D gene (5 bases). Germline V CDR1 and CDR2: GTSNPN, SVGIG (reference sequence). CDR3 length: 15 residues. Trimming took 5 bases from V and 3 from J, leaving 19 bases between them. The DNA of the CDR3 is TGTGCCTGGGCGGCCTTAACAAAGGGGTACACTGAAGCTTTCTTT. As protein: CAWAALTKGYTEAFF.

This clonotype showed up just a few times. V and J are TRBV4-1 and TRBJ1-2, with D maybe TRBD1 (6 bases). V lost 0 bases, J lost 0 bases, and 11 bases lay in between. CDR3 size: 16 residues. Germline lookup yields CDR1 MGHRA and CDR2 YSYEKL. In DNA, the CDR3 is TGCGCCAGCAGCCAAGATTACAGGGAAGCTAACTATGGCTACACCTTC. Translated, it gives CASSQDYREANYGYTF.

This clonotype was seen many times. This CDR3 reads CASSLGETNYGYTF. CDR3 sequence (DNA): TGCGCCAGCAGCTTGGGAGAGACTAACTATGGCTACACCTTC. The J gene is TRBJ1-2, the V gene TRBV5-1; D is unclear. Germline CDR1 reads SGHRS; CDR2 reads YFSETQ. Trimming removed 0 bases at V and 0 bases at J, with 6 bases between. The CDR3 totals 14 residues.